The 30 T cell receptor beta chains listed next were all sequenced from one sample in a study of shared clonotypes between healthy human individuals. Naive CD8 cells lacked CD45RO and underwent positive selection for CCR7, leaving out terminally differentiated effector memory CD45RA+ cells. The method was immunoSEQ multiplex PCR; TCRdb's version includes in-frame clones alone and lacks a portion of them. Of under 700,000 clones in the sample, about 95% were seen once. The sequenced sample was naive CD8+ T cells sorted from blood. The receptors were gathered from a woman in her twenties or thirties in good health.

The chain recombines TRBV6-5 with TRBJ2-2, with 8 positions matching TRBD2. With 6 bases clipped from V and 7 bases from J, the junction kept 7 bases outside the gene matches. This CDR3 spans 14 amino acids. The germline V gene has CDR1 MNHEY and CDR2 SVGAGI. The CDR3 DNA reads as TGTGCCAGCAGCTTACACACTAGCGGCGGGGAGCTGTTTTTT. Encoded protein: CASSLHTSGGELFF.

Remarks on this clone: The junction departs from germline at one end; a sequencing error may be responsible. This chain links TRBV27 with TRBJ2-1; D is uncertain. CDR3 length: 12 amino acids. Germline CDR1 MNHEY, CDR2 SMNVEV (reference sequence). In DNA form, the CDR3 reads TGTGCCAGCACGGCCTCCCACAATGAGCAGTTCTTC. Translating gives CASTASHNEQFF.

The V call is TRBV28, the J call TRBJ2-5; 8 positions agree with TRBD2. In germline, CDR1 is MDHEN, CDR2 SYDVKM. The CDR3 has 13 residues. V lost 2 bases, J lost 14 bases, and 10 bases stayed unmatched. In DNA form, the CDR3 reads TGTGCCAGCAGTTTACGGGGGGGACCGGACCATTACTTC. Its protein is CASSLRGGPDHYF.

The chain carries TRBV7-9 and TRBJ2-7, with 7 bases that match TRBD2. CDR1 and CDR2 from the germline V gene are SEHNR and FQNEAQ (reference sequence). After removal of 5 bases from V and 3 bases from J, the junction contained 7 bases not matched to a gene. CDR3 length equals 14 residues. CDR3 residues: CASSPGGPFYEQYF. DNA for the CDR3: TGTGCCAGCAGCCCGGGGGGACCTTTCTACGAGCAGTACTTC.

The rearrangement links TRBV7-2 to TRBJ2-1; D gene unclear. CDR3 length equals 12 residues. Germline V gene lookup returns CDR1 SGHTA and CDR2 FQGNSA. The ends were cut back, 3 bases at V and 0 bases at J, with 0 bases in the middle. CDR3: CASSFSYNEQFF. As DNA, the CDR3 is TGTGCCAGCAGCTTCTCCTACAATGAGCAGTTCTTC.

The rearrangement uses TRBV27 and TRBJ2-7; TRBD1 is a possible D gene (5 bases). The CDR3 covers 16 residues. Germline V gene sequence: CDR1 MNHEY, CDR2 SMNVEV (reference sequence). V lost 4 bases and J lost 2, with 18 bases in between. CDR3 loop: CASSSYREQETYEQYF. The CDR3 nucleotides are TGTGCCAGCAGTTCTTACCGCGAACAGGAGACCTACGAGCAGTACTTC.

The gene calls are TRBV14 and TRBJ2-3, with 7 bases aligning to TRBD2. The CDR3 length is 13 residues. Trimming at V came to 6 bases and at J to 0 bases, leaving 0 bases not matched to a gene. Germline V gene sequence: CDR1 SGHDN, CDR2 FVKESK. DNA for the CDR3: TGTGCCAGCAGGACTAGCAGCACAGATACGCAGTATTTT. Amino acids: CASRTSSTDTQYF.

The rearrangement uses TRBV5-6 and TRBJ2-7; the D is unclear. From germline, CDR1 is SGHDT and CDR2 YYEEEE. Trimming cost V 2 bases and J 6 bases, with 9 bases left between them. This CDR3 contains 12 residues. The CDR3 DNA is TGTGCCAGCAGCTTCTCTAGTTTCGAGCAGTACTTC. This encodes CASSFSSFEQYF. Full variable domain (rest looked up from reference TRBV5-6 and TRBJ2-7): DAGVTQSPTHLIKTRGQQVTLRCSPKSGHDTVSWYQQALGQGPQFIFQYYEEEERQRGNFPDRFSGHQFPNYSSELNVNALLLGDSALYLCASSFSSFEQYFGPGTRLTVT.

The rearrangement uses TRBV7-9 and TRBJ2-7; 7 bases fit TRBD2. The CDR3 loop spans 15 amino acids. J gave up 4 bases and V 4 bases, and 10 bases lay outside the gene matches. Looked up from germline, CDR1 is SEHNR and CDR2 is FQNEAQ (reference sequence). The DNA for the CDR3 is TGTGCCAGCAGCTCGTCTAGCGGCCTGGAGTACGAGCAGTACTTC. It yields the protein CASSSSSGLEYEQYF.

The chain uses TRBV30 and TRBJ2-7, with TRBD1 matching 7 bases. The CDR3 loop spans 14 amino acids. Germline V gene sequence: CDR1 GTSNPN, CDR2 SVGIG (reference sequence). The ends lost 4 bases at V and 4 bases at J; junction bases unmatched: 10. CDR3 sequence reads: CAWTGQGDSYEQYF. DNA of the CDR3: TGTGCCTGGACTGGTCAGGGGGATTCTTACGAGCAGTACTTC.

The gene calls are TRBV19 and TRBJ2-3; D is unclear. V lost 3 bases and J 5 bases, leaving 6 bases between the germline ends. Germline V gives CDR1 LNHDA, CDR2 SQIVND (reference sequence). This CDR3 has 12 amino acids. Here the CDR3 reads CASSIIGDTQYF. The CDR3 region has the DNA TGTGCCAGTAGTATTATTGGAGATACGCAGTATTTT.

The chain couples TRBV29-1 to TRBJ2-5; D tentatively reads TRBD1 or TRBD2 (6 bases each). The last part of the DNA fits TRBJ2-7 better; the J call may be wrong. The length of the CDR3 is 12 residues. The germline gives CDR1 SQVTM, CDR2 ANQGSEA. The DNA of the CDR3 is TGCAGCGTTATTGAGGGGGGATACGAGCAGTACTTC. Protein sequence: CSVIEGGYEQYF.

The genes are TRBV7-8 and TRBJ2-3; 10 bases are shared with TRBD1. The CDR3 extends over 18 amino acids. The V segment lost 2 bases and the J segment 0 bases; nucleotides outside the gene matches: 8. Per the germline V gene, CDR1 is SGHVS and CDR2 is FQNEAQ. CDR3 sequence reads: CASSLPRTGGGSTDTQYF. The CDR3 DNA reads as TGTGCCAGCAGCTTACCGCGGACAGGGGGTGGTAGCACAGATACGCAGTATTTT.

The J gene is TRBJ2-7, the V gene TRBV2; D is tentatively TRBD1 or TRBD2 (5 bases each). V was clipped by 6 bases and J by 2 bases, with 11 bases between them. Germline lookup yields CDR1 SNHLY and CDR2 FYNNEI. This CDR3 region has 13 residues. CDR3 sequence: CASRGRLAYEQYF. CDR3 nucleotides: TGTGCCAGCAGGGGACGCCTAGCCTACGAGCAGTACTTC.

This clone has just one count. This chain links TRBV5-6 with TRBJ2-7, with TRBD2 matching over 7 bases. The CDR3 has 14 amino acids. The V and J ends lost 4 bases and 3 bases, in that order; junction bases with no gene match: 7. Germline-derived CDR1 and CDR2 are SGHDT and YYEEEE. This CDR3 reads CASSQGGSIYEQYF. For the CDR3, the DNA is TGTGCCAGCAGCCAAGGCGGGAGCATCTACGAGCAGTACTTC.

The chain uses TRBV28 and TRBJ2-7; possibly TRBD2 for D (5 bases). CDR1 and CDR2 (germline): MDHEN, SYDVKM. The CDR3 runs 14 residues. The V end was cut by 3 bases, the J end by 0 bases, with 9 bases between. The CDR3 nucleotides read TGTGCCAGCAGTTTCCGGGGTCCCTCCTACGAGCAGTACTTC. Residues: CASSFRGPSYEQYF.

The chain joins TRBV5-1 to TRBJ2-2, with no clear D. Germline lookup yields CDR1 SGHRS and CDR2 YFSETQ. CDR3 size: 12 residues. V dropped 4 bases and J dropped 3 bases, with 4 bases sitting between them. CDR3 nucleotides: TGCGCCAGCAGCACTGACACCGGGGAGCTGTTTTTT. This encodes CASSTDTGELFF.

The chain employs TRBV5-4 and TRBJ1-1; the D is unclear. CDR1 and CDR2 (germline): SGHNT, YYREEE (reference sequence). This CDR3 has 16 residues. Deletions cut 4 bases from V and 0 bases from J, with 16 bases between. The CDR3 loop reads CASSPLGGSLNTEAFF. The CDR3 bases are TGTGCCAGCAGCCCCTTGGGCGGAAGTTTGAACACTGAAGCTTTCTTT.

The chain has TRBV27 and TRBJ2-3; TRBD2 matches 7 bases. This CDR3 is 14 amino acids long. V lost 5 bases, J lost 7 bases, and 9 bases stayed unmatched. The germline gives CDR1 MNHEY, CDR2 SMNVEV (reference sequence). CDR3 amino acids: CASSLRLAANTQYF. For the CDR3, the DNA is TGTGCCAGCAGTCTACGACTAGCAGCCAATACGCAGTATTTT.

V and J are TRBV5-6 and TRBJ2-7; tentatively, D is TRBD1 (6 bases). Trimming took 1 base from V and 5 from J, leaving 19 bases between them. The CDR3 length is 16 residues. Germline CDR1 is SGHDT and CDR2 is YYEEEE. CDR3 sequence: CASSLWSVRGRDEQYF. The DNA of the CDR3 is TGTGCCAGCAGCTTGTGGAGTGTCAGGGGTCGCGACGAGCAGTACTTC.

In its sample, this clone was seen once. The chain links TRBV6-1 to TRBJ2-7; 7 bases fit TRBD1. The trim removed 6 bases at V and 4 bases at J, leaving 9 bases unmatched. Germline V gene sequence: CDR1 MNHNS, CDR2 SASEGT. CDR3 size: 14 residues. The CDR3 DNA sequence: TGTGCCAGCAGCACCTCCGGGACAGCTTACGAGCAGTACTTC. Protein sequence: CASSTSGTAYEQYF.

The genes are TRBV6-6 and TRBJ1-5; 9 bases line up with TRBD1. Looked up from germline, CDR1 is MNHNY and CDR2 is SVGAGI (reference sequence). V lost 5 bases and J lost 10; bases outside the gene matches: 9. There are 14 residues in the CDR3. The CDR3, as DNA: TGTGCCAGCAGTGACAGGGACAGGGCGCGTCCCCAGCATTTT. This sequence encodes CASSDRDRARPQHF.

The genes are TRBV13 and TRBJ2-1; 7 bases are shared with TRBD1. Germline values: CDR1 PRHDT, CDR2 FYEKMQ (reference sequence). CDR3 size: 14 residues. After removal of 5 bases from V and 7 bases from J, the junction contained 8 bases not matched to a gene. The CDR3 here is CASSAGTVVNEQFF. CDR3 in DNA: TGTGCCAGCAGCGCAGGGACAGTAGTAAATGAGCAGTTCTTC.

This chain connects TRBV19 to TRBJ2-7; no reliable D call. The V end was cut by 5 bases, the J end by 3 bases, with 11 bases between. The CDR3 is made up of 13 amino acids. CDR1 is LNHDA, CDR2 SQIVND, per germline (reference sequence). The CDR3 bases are TGTGCCAGTAGTGCGAGGCCGGACTACGAGCAGTACTTC. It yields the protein CASSARPDYEQYF.

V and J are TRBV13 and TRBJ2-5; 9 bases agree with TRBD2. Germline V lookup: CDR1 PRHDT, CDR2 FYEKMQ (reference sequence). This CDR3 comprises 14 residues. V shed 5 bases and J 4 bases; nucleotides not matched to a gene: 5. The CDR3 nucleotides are TGTGCCAGCAGCCCTAGCGGGACCCGAGAGACCCAGTACTTC. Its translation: CASSPSGTRETQYF.

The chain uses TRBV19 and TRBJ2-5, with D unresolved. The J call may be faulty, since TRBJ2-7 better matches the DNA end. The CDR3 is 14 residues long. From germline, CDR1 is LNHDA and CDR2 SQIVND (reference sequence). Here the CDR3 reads CASSPVERYYEQYF. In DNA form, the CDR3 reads TGTGCCAGTAGCCCCGTGGAGCGCTATTACGAGCAGTACTTC.

CDR3 DNA sequence: TGTGCCAGCACAGGGGGGACAGATACGCAGTATTTT. It translates to CASTGGTDTQYF. V usage is TRBV27 and J usage is TRBJ2-3; a weak D match, TRBD1 (7 bases). The V end was cut by 7 bases, the J end by 3 bases, with 8 bases between. The CDR3 extends over 12 amino acids. Germline lookup yields CDR1 MNHEY and CDR2 SMNVEV (reference sequence).

The CDR3 loop reads CASSPRDRASEQYF. For the CDR3, the DNA is TGTGCCAGCAGTCCCCGGGACAGGGCCTCCGAGCAGTACTTC. The chain couples TRBV7-9 to TRBJ2-7; 9 nucleotides align to TRBD1. The CDR3 covers 14 residues. CDR1 SEHNR and CDR2 FQNEAQ come from the germline V gene (reference sequence). J lost 6 bases, V lost 6 bases, and 9 bases had no gene match.

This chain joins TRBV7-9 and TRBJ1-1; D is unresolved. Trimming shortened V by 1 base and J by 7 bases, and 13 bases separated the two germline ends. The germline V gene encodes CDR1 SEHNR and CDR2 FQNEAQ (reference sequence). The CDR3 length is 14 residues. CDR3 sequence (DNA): TGTGCCAGCAGCTTAGAATATCTCGGCAGTGAAGCTTTCTTT. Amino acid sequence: CASSLEYLGSEAFF.

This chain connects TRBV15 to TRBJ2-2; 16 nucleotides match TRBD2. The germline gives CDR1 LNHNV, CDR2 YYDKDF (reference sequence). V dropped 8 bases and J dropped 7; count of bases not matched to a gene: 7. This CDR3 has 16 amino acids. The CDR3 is CATHGTSGRDIGELFF. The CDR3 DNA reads TGTGCCACCCATGGGACTAGCGGGAGGGATATCGGGGAGCTGTTTTTT.